These T cell receptor beta chains were read from a single sample in a study of shared clonotypes between healthy human individuals. Repertoires were generated with immunoSEQ multiplex PCR, while TCRdb's copy carries only in-frame clones and drops some. The sample has hundreds of thousands of clones, less than 85% seen once. Material for sequencing was memory CD4+ T cells sorted from blood. All receptors come from a man aged 25 to 45 in good health. The CDR3 runs from the conserved cysteine through the conserved F or W. Fields, in order: V gene, D gene, J gene, clone size, CDR3 length, CDR3 DNA, CDR3 protein. The D gene is left open where the match is weak. Rows may omit the clone size; those that give it use once, few, many or a size class.

V: TRBV6-1; D: TRBD2; J: TRBJ2-5; size: .; length: 13; DNA: TGTGCCAGCAGAACTAGCGGCCAAGAGACCCAGTACTTC; CDR3: CASRTSGQETQYF
V: TRBV2; D: TRBD1; J: TRBJ1-1; size: .; length: 14; DNA: TGTGCCAGCACCCCCTGGACAGGGACAAGTCGGGCTTTCTTT; CDR3: CASTPWTGTSRAFF
V: TRBV10-3; D: TRBD2; J: TRBJ2-7; size: .; length: 12; DNA: TGTGCCATCAGTGGGGAGGGCTACGAGCAGTACTTC; CDR3: CAISGEGYEQYF
V: TRBV5-1; D: .; J: TRBJ2-1; size: .; length: 14; DNA: TGCGCCAGCAGCATATCCGGACTCTACAATGAGCAGTTCTTC; CDR3: CASSISGLYNEQFF
V: TRBV7-9; D: .; J: TRBJ1-5; size: .; length: 14; DNA: TGTGCCAGCAGCTTGGGTGCGAGCAATCAGCCCCAGCATTTT; CDR3: CASSLGASNQPQHF
V: TRBV6-5; D: TRBD1; J: TRBJ1-2; size: .; length: 14; DNA: TGTGCCAGCAGTTACTCGGCCCAGGGGGTTGGCTACACCTTC; CDR3: CASSYSAQGVGYTF
V: TRBV19; D: .; J: TRBJ2-3; size: .; length: 14; DNA: TGTGCCAGTAGTCCAGGACACAACACAGATACGCAGTATTTT; CDR3: CASSPGHNTDTQYF
V: TRBV7-2; D: .; J: TRBJ2-3; size: .; length: 17; DNA: TGTGCCAGCAGCTTAGTGTGGGACCTCACTAGCACAGATACGCAGTATTTT; CDR3: CASSLVWDLTSTDTQYF
V: TRBV4-1; D: .; J: TRBJ1-5; size: few; length: 13; DNA: TGCGCCAGCAGCCCCCGGATCGATCAGCCCCAGCATTTT; CDR3: CASSPRIDQPQHF
V: TRBV12-1; D: .; J: TRBJ2-1; size: few; length: 14; DNA: TGTGCCAGCAGCCCCGTTGGGGAGTGCAGTGAGCAGTTCTTC; CDR3: CASSPVGECSEQFF
V: TRBV5-1; D: .; J: TRBJ2-7; size: few; length: 13; DNA: TGCGCCAGCAGCTTGGCCCAGAACTACGAGCAGTACTTC; CDR3: CASSLAQNYEQYF
V: TRBV5-4; D: TRBD2; J: TRBJ2-7; size: .; length: 16; DNA: TGTGCCAGCAGCCCAGGACTAGCGGGGACCTCCTACGAGCAGTACTTC; CDR3: CASSPGLAGTSYEQYF
V: TRBV5-1; D: .; J: TRBJ2-1; size: .; length: 14; DNA: TGCGCCAGCAGCTCCGGTGGGGTCCTAAATGAGCAGTTCTTC; CDR3: CASSSGGVLNEQFF
V: TRBV19; D: .; J: TRBJ1-5; size: .; length: 13; DNA: TGTGCCAGTAGTCTCGGTGTACATCAGCCCCAGCATTTT; CDR3: CASSLGVHQPQHF
V: TRBV4-1; D: .; J: TRBJ2-1; size: .; length: 12; DNA: TGCGCCAGCAGCCTTAGGGTCAATGAGCAGTTCTTC; CDR3: CASSLRVNEQFF
V: TRBV28; D: TRBD1; J: TRBJ2-1; size: .; length: 15; DNA: TGTGCCAGCAGTTCCCAGGGACAGACGTACAATGAGCAGTTCTTC; CDR3: CASSSQGQTYNEQFF
V: TRBV5-8; D: .; J: TRBJ2-7; size: few; length: 14; DNA: TGTGCCAGCAGCTTGGAACAGGTACCTTACGAGCAGTACTTC; CDR3: CASSLEQVPYEQYF
V: TRBV15; D: TRBD2; J: TRBJ2-7; size: few; length: 14; DNA: TGTGCCACCAGCAACCTAGCGGGGCTTTACGAGCAGTACTTC; CDR3: CATSNLAGLYEQYF
V: TRBV2; D: .; J: TRBJ2-7; size: .; length: 15; DNA: TGTGCCAGCAGTGAATACGGCAGAAACTCCTACGAGCAGTACTTC; CDR3: CASSEYGRNSYEQYF
V: TRBV10-2; D: .; J: TRBJ2-2; size: few; length: 15; DNA: TGCGCCAGCAGTGGGAGCGGATCGAACACCGGGGAGCTGTTTTTT; CDR3: CASSGSGSNTGELFF
V: TRBV7-9; D: .; J: TRBJ2-3; size: many; length: 15; DNA: TGTGCCAGCAGCTTAGGGACAGCTAAGACAGATACGCAGTATTTT; CDR3: CASSLGTAKTDTQYF
V: TRBV7-9; D: TRBD1; J: TRBJ1-5; size: .; length: 13; DNA: TGTGCCGGGGACAGGGGTAGCAATCAGCCCCAGCATTTT; CDR3: CAGDRGSNQPQHF
V: TRBV30; D: .; J: TRBJ2-1; size: .; length: 12; DNA: TGTGCCTGGAGGGGCTCCTACAATGAGCAGTTCTTC; CDR3: CAWRGSYNEQFF
V: TRBV2; D: .; J: TRBJ1-4; size: .; length: 13; DNA: TGTGCCAGCAGTGACTCCGGGAATGAAAAACTGTTTTTT; CDR3: CASSDSGNEKLFF
V: TRBV2; D: TRBD2; J: TRBJ2-7; size: .; length: 13; DNA: TGTGCCAGTAGACTAGCGGGAGGAAACGAGCAGTACTTC; CDR3: CASRLAGGNEQYF
V: TRBV7-8; D: .; J: TRBJ2-1; size: .; length: 15; DNA: TGTGCCAGCAGCTGGTTATTGGCTAGCTACAATGAGCAGTTCTTC; CDR3: CASSWLLASYNEQFF
V: TRBV28; D: .; J: TRBJ1-5; size: .; length: 14; DNA: TGTGCCAGCAGGGGGGGCCAGACCAATCAGCCCCAGCATTTT; CDR3: CASRGGQTNQPQHF
V: TRBV18; D: .; J: TRBJ1-4; size: .; length: 14; DNA: TGTGCCAGCTCACCACAGAATTTTAATGAAAAACTGTTTTTT; CDR3: CASSPQNFNEKLFF
V: TRBV27; D: .; J: TRBJ1-2; size: .; length: 13; DNA: TGTGCCAGCAGTTCGGGACTCCTCAGAGGCTACACCTTC; CDR3: CASSSGLLRGYTF
V: TRBV14; D: .; J: TRBJ2-1; size: once; length: 16; DNA: TGTGCCAGCAGCCAAGATGCAGGAGTCTCCTACAATGAGCAGTTCTTC; CDR3: CASSQDAGVSYNEQFF
V: TRBV11-1; D: .; J: TRBJ2-7; size: .; length: 14; DNA: TGTGCCAGCAGCTCTAGCCTCCCCATTTCGGAGCAGTACTTC; CDR3: CASSSSLPISEQYF
V: TRBV7-2; D: TRBD2; J: TRBJ2-7; size: .; length: 14; DNA: TGTGCCAGCATGAGGACTAGCGGGAGCGGCGAGCAGTACTTC; CDR3: CASMRTSGSGEQYF
V: TRBV29-1; D: TRBD1; J: TRBJ2-5; size: .; length: 15; DNA: TGCAGCGTTGAAGATCTAGACAGGGCACAAGAGACCCAGTACTTC; CDR3: CSVEDLDRAQETQYF
V: TRBV7-2; D: .; J: TRBJ2-1; size: .; length: 11; DNA: TGTGCCAGCAGCTTTATCAATGAGCAGTTCTTC; CDR3: CASSFINEQFF
V: TRBV5-4; D: .; J: TRBJ2-5; size: few; length: 13; DNA: TGTGCCAGCAGCTTGGACCCCCAAGAGACCCAGTACTTC; CDR3: CASSLDPQETQYF
V: TRBV6-1; D: .; J: TRBJ2-7; size: .; length: 14; DNA: TGTGCCAGCAGAAGGAGGACAAAGACCTACGAGCAGTACTTC; CDR3: CASRRRTKTYEQYF
V: TRBV2; D: .; J: TRBJ2-5; size: .; length: 11; DNA: TGTGCCAGCAGTTTCCAAGAGACCCAGTACTTC; CDR3: CASSFQETQYF
V: TRBV6-6; D: TRBD2; J: TRBJ2-3; size: .; length: 15; DNA: TGTGCCAGCAGAAGAGCGGGAGGGTACACAGATACGCAGTATTTT; CDR3: CASRRAGGYTDTQYF
V: TRBV5-1; D: .; J: TRBJ1-2; size: .; length: 14; DNA: TGCGCCAGCAGCTTGGTACAGGCTAACTATGGCTACACCTTC; CDR3: CASSLVQANYGYTF
V: TRBV6-1; D: .; J: TRBJ2-2; size: .; length: 18; DNA: TGTGCCAGCAGTGAATGGAGCGGGCAGTTTGGCTTCACCGGGGAGCTGTTTTTT; CDR3: CASSEWSGQFGFTGELFF
V: TRBV29-1; D: .; J: TRBJ2-6; size: .; length: 13; DNA: TGCAGCGTTGATATGTCTGGGGCCAACGTCCTGACTTTC; CDR3: CSVDMSGANVLTF
V: TRBV2; D: TRBD2; J: TRBJ2-1; size: .; length: 16; DNA: TGTGCCAGCAGTCCTAGCGGGCTGATGACCTACAATGAGCAGTTCTTC; CDR3: CASSPSGLMTYNEQFF
V: TRBV18; D: .; J: TRBJ2-1; size: .; length: 16; DNA: TGTGCCAGCTCACCACTTAACGGGGTCCCGAACAATGAGCAGTTCTTC; CDR3: CASSPLNGVPNNEQFF
V: TRBV2; D: .; J: TRBJ1-5; size: few; length: 13; DNA: TGTGCCAGCAGGTCACAGGGCAATCAGCCCCAGCATTTT; CDR3: CASRSQGNQPQHF
V: TRBV28; D: TRBD2; J: TRBJ2-1; size: few; length: 15; DNA: TGTGCCAGCAGTACACCTAGCGGGAGGGGATTTGAGCAGTTCTTC; CDR3: CASSTPSGRGFEQFF
V: TRBV18; D: .; J: TRBJ1-1; size: .; length: 13; DNA: TGTGCCAGCTCAGGAGAGATGAACACTGAAGCTTTCTTT; CDR3: CASSGEMNTEAFF
V: TRBV29-1; D: .; J: TRBJ2-7; size: .; length: 14; DNA: TGCAGCGTTACAGGGTTGAGCGGCTCCTACGAGCAGTACTTC; CDR3: CSVTGLSGSYEQYF
V: TRBV7-8; D: TRBD1; J: TRBJ2-7; size: .; length: 14; DNA: TGTGCCAGCAGCTTAGGACAGGGGGTCTACGAGCAGTACTTC; CDR3: CASSLGQGVYEQYF
V: TRBV18; D: .; J: TRBJ2-7; size: .; length: 15; DNA: TGTGCCAGCTCACCTCCTGGGGTGGGGCTCTACGAGCAGTACTTC; CDR3: CASSPPGVGLYEQYF
V: TRBV10-3; D: .; J: TRBJ2-3; size: .; length: 16; DNA: TGTGCCATCAGTGTAATGGCGGGGACATACACAGATACGCAGTATTTT; CDR3: CAISVMAGTYTDTQYF
V: TRBV10-2; D: TRBD1; J: TRBJ1-2; size: .; length: 13; DNA: TGCGCCAGCAGTATCTCACAGGGGTATGGCTACACCTTC; CDR3: CASSISQGYGYTF
V: TRBV5-4; D: TRBD1; J: TRBJ1-2; size: .; length: 13; DNA: TGTGCCAGCAGCTCCGACAGGGGCTATGGCTACACCTTC; CDR3: CASSSDRGYGYTF
V: TRBV5-1; D: .; J: TRBJ2-3; size: .; length: 15; DNA: TGCGCCAGCAGCTTGGATTGGGCTTTCACAGATACGCAGTATTTT; CDR3: CASSLDWAFTDTQYF
V: TRBV19; D: .; J: TRBJ1-5; size: .; length: 17; DNA: TGTGCCAGTAGTATCCGGGCCTTCCAAATGGGCAATCAGCCCCAGCATTTT; CDR3: CASSIRAFQMGNQPQHF
V: TRBV28; D: .; J: TRBJ2-4; size: .; length: 15; DNA: TGTGCCAGCAGTTCCAACTGGAGGGCCAAAAACATTCAGTACTTC; CDR3: CASSSNWRAKNIQYF
V: TRBV7-9; D: .; J: TRBJ2-2; size: .; length: 15; DNA: TGTGCCAGCAGCCCTCTATCGGGAGACACCGGGGAGCTGTTTTTT; CDR3: CASSPLSGDTGELFF
V: TRBV25-1; D: TRBD1; J: TRBJ1-4; size: .; length: 16; DNA: TGTGCCAGCAGCGCCCTAGGACAGGCAACTAATGAAAAACTGTTTTTT; CDR3: CASSALGQATNEKLFF
V: TRBV28; D: .; J: TRBJ2-7; size: .; length: 14; DNA: TGTGCCAGCAGTTTAATCGGTCAGTCCTACGAGCAGTACTTC; CDR3: CASSLIGQSYEQYF
V: TRBV29-1; D: .; J: TRBJ1-2; size: .; length: 11; DNA: TGCAGCGTTTTAGGTCAGGGTGGCTACACCTTC; CDR3: CSVLGQGGYTF